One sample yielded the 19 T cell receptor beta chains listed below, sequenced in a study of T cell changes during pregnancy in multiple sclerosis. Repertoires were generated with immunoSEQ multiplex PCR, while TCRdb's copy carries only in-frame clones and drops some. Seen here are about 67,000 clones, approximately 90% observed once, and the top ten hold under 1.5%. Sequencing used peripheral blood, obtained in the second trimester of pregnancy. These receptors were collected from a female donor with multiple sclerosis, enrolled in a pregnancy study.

The CDR3 reads CASSHPKAGTAGELFF. CDR3 bases: TGTGCCAGCAGCCACCCTAAAGCGGGAACGGCCGGGGAGCTGTTTTTT. The chain has TRBV14 and TRBJ2-2; 7 bases map to TRBD2. Trimming removed 3 bases from V and 6 bases from J; junction bases left unmatched: 10. This CDR3 is built from 16 residues. Germline loops: CDR1 SGHDN, CDR2 FVKESK.

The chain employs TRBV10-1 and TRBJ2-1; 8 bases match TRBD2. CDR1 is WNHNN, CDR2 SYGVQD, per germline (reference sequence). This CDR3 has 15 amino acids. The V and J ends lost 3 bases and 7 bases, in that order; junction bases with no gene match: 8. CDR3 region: CASSDWTSNKNEQFF. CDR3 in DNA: TGCGCCAGCAGTGACTGGACTAGCAACAAAAATGAGCAGTTCTTC.

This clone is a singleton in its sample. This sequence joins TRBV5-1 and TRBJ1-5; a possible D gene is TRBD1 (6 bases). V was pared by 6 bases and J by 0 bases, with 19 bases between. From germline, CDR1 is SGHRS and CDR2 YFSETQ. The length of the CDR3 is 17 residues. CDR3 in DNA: TGCGCCAGCATCGTAACAGGGAACAATTATAGCAATCAGCCCCAGCATTTT. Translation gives CASIVTGNNYSNQPQHF. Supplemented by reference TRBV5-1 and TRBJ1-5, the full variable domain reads KAGVTQTPRYLIKTRGQQVTLSCSPISGHRSVSWYQQTPGQGLQFLFEYFSETQRNKGNFPGRFSGRQFSNSRSEMNVSTLELGDSALYLCASIVTGNNYSNQPQHFGDGTRLSIL.

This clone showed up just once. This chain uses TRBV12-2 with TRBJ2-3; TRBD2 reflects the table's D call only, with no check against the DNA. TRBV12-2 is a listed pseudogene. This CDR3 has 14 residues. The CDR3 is CASRFLIPTDTQYF. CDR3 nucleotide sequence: TGTGCAAGTCGCTTCCTTATTCCCACAGATACGCAGTATTTT.

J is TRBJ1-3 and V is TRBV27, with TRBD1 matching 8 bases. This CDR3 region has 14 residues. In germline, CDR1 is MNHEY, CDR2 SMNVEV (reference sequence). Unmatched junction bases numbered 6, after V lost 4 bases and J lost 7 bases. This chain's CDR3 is CASSSRQGMNTIYF. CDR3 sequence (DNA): TGTGCCAGCAGTTCCCGACAGGGGATGAACACCATATATTTT.

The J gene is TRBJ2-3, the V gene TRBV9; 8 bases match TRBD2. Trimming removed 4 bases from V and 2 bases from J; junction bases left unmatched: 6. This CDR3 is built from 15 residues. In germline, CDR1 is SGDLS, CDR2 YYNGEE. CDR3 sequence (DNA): TGTGCCAGCAGCCCCGGGGGGGCCAACACAGATACGCAGTATTTT. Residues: CASSPGGANTDTQYF.

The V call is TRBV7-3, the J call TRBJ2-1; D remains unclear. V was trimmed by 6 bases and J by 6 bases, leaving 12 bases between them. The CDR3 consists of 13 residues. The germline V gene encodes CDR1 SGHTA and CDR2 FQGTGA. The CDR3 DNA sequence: TGTGCCAGCAGTAGCCCGTCGGTCAATGAGCAGTTCTTC. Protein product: CASSSPSVNEQFF.

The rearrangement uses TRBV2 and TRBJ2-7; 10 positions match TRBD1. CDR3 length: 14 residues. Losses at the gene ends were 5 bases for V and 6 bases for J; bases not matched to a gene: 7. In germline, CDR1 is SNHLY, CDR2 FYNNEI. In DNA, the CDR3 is TGTGCCAGCAGTTACCGGGACAGGGGCCTCGAGCAGTACTTC. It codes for CASSYRDRGLEQYF.

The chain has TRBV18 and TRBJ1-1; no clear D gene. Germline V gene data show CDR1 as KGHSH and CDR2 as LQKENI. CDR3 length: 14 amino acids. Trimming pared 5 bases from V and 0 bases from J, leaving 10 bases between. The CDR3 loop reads CASSASQLNTEAFF. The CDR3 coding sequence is TGTGCCAGCTCAGCGAGCCAATTGAACACTGAAGCTTTCTTT.

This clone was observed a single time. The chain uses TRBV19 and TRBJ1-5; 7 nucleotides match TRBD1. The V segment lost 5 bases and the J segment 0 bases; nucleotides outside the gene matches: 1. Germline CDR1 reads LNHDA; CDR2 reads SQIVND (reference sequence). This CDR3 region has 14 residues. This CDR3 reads CASSGTVSNQPQHF. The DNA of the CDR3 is TGTGCCAGTAGTGGGACAGTTAGCAATCAGCCCCAGCATTTT.

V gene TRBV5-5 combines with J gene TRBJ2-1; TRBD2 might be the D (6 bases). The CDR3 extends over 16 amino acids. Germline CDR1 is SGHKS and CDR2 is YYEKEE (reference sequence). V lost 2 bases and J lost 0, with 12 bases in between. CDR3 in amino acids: CASSLLSGSSYNEQFF. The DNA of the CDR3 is TGTGCCAGCAGCTTACTCTCCGGGAGCTCCTACAATGAGCAGTTCTTC.

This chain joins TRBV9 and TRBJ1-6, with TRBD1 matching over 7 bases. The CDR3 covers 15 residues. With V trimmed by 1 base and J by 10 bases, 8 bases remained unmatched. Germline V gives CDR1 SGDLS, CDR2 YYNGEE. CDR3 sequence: CASSVLEGGKSPLHF. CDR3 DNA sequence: TGTGCCAGCAGCGTACTGGAAGGGGGCAAATCACCCCTCCACTTT.

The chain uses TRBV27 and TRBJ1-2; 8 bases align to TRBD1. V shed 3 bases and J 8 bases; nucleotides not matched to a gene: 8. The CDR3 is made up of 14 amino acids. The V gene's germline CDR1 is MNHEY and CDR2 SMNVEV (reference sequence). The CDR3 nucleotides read TGTGCCAGCAGTTTCCTAACAGGGGGTCAAGGCTACACCTTC. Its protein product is CASSFLTGGQGYTF.

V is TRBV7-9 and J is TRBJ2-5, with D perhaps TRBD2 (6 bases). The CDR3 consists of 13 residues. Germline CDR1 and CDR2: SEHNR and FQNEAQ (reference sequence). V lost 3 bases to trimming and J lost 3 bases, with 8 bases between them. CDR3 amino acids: CASSLGGEETQYF. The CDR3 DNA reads TGTGCCAGCAGCTTGGGCGGGGAAGAGACCCAGTACTTC.

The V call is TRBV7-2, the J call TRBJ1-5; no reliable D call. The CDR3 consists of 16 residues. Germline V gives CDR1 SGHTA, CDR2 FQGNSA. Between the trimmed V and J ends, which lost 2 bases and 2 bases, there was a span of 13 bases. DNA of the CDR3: TGTGCCAGCAGCTTAAGGCTGGGAGAGGGCAATCAGCCCCAGCATTTT. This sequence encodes CASSLRLGEGNQPQHF. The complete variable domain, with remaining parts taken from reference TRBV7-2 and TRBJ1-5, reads GAGVSQSPSNKVTEKGKDVELRCDPISGHTALYWYRQSLGQGLEFLIYFQGNSAPDKSGLPSDRFSAERTGGSVSTLTIQRTQQEDSAVYLCASSLRLGEGNQPQHFGDGTRLSIL.

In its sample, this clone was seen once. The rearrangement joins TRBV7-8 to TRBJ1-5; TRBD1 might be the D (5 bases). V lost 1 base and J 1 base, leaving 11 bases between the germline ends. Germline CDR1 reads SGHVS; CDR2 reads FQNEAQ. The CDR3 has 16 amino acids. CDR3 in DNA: TGTGCCAGCAGCTTAGGCCGGACAAAAAGCAATCAGCCCCAGCATTTT. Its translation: CASSLGRTKSNQPQHF.

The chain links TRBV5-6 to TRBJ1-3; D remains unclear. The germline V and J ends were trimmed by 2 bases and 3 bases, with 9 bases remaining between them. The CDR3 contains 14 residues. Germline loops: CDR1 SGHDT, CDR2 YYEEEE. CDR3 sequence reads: CASSLSQIGNTIYF. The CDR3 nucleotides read TGTGCCAGCAGCTTAAGTCAGATTGGAAACACCATATATTTT.

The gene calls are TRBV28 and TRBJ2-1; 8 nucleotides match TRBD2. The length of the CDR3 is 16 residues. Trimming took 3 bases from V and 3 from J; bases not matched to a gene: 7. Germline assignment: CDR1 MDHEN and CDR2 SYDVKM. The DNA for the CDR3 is TGTGCCAGCAGTTTGAGGTCTAGCGGGTACTACAATGAGCAGTTCTTC. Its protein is CASSLRSSGYYNEQFF.

In DNA, the CDR3 is TGTGCCAGCAGCAGGGGATCTGGGGCCAACGTCCTGACTTTC. Its translation: CASSRGSGANVLTF. This chain links TRBV4-2 with TRBJ2-6; weak D call: TRBD1 (5 bases). Germline CDR1 LGHNA, CDR2 YNFKEQ. The V gene lost 5 bases and the J gene lost 1 base, with 6 bases spanning the gap. The CDR3 loop spans 14 amino acids.